This TCR beta chain was sequenced in a study of shared clonotypes between healthy human individuals. Only CD45RO-negative cells positively selected for CCR7 counted as naive CD8 cells, so terminally differentiated effector memory CD45RA+ cells were excluded. Note on this clone: In the same sample, other DNA sequences code for this CDR3.

Assay used: immunoSEQ multiplex PCR; TCRdb lists only in-frame clones, some missing. This sample has some 2,100,000 clones, with more than 85% found just once. The germline gives CDR1 SGDLS, CDR2 YYNGEE. The trim removed 0 bases at V and 3 bases at J, leaving 2 bases unmatched. This CDR3 spans 15 amino acids. The origin of this receptor is a man younger than 30 in good health. Some clones in this sample may be carry-over from other donors' samples. V and J are TRBV9 and TRBJ2-7, with 11 nucleotides matching TRBD2. Sequencing input: naive CD8+ T cells from PBMCs. The CDR3 sequence is CASSVVAGGNYEQYF. In nucleotides, the CDR3 is TGTGCCAGCAGCGTAGTAGCGGGAGGGAACTACGAGCAGTACTTC. Looking up the rest from reference TRBV9 and TRBJ2-7 gives the full variable domain: DSGVTQTPKHLITATGQRVTLRCSPRSGDLSVYWYQQSLDQGLQFLIQYYNGEERAKGNILERFSAQQFPDLHSELNLSSLELGDSALYFCASSVVAGGNYEQYFGPGTRLTVT.